This is a list of T cell receptor beta chains from one sample in a study of shared T cell receptors in the human thymus. Some clones are missing from TCRdb's copy, which holds only in-frame ones; the method was immunoSEQ multiplex PCR. In the table there are roughly 710,000 clones, 80% to 90% of which are singletons. These data are also associated with another study on human thymus T cells.

Specimen: thymocytes. The receptors originated from a girl under three years old with a congenital heart defect. Both conserved end residues are trimmed from each CDR3. D genes are given only for firm matches.

>TRBV4-1|17|TRBD1
ASSRTNSQGVSVGSPLH
>TRBV10-3|11|TRBD2
ATQDREGETQY
>TRBV7-9|13|NA
ASSPPSGKPYEQY
>TRBV5-1|13|NA
ASSLALQGNEKLF
>TRBV28|13|NA
ASNLRWGRVNGYT
>TRBV4-3|17|TRBD1
ASSQDIRGADGSNQPQH
>TRBV28|13|NA
ASSWSGPLYNEQF
>TRBV7-2|12|NA
ASRVPSRGYEQY
>TRBV2|19|NA
ASSEVVQFLVRSHMNTEAF
>TRBV7-2|14|TRBD1
ASSPRQGQMNTEAF
>TRBV6-5|10|NA
ASRSPGQPQH
>TRBV18|15|TRBD1
ASSPLNRGQGGYEQY
>TRBV4-2|15|TRBD1
ASSQIHPNRGGYGYT
>TRBV11-2|13|TRBD1
ASSDRQGRNEKLF
>TRBV11-2|13|NA
ATSRYGTLTYEQY
>TRBV11-2|12|NA
ASSTKRKESPLH
>TRBV14|13|NA
ASSPRKGEDTEAF
>TRBV10-3|15|NA
AISGQDREGPNTEAF
>TRBV6-5|14|NA
ASSYDHTTTNEKLF
>TRBV5-8|15|NA
ASSLGNKDSAGNTIY
>TRBV2|12|TRBD2
ANPAGGPLNEQF
>TRBV5-1|13|TRBD1
ASSLRRTGSSPLH
>TRBV9|13|NA
ASSVVVGTQQEAF
>TRBV7-2|17|TRBD1
ASSPKGWRDRSYQETQY
>TRBV6-5|12|NA
AIGGLENNSPLH